This passage covers 28 T cell receptor beta chains from one sample sequenced in a study of a mutant IDH1 vaccine in newly diagnosed glioma. The sample's time point: week 11, during vaccination. It was 300 ug of mutant IDH1 20-mer peptide that made up each vaccine dose, given with topical imiquimod. These receptors have no known antigen. Assay: immunoSEQ multiplex PCR; the TCRdb copy retains only in-frame clones and omits some. The repertoire has about 32,000 clones, around 78% of them found once; the top ten carry about 24%. The sample was PBMCs, taken from a glioma patient whose treatment included an IDH1 peptide vaccine. These receptors were obtained from a man aged 30 to 45 with glioma.

Here the CDR3 DNA reads TGTGCCAGCAGTCCGAGGACAGGGGGCAGTACGAACTATGGCTACACCTTC. Its translation: CASSPRTGGSTNYGYTF. This chain links TRBV27 with TRBJ1-2, with TRBD1 matching over 11 bases. V trimming: 5 bases; J trimming: 2 bases; junction bases outside the gene matches: 10. CDR1 is MNHEY and CDR2 is SMNVEV in the germline V gene (reference sequence). The CDR3 is made up of 17 amino acids.

As DNA, the CDR3 is TGCGCCAGCAGCTTACCCAAACAACCACTCGCGGAAAACACCATATATTTT. Protein product: CASSLPKQPLAENTIYF. The J gene is TRBJ1-3, the V gene TRBV5-1, with D unresolved. The germline V gene encodes CDR1 SGHRS and CDR2 YFSETQ. This CDR3 contains 17 residues. V shed 2 bases and J shed 6 bases, with 21 bases lying between them.

This rearrangement joins TRBV14 to TRBJ2-2; D may be TRBD2 (5 bases). V lost 1 base to trimming and J lost 3 bases, with 9 bases between them. CDR3 length equals 15 residues. Germline-derived CDR1 and CDR2 are SGHDN and FVKESK. CDR3 bases: TGTGCCAGCAGCCAAGCCGTCGGGGACACCGGGGAGCTGTTTTTT. Translation: CASSQAVGDTGELFF.

The rearrangement links TRBV4-1 to TRBJ1-2; TRBD1 agrees at 7 bases. Trimming at V came to 0 bases and at J to 7 bases, leaving 14 bases not matched to a gene. The germline V gene encodes CDR1 MGHRA and CDR2 YSYEKL. CDR3 length equals 17 residues. The CDR3 DNA reads TGCGCCAGCAGCCAAGATCTGGTGAGACAGGGTAGGGCTGGCTACACCTTC. Translation gives CASSQDLVRQGRAGYTF.

This chain links TRBV10-3 with TRBJ2-3, with 9 nucleotides matching TRBD2. This CDR3 comprises 14 residues. The germline gives CDR1 ENHRY, CDR2 SYGVKD. The trim removed 11 bases at V and 0 bases at J, leaving 6 bases unmatched. CDR3 sequence reads: CAVTSGMSTDTQYF. CDR3 nucleotide sequence: TGTGCCGTGACTAGCGGCATGAGCACAGATACGCAGTATTTT.

This chain joins TRBV7-3 and TRBJ2-1; maybe TRBD2 (6 bases). Germline V gene data show CDR1 as SGHTA and CDR2 as FQGTGA. This CDR3 region has 16 residues. Trimming removed 1 base at V and 0 bases at J, with 10 bases between. The CDR3 DNA follows: TGTGCCAGCAGCTTAAGCGGGGACTTCTCCTACAATGAGCAGTTCTTC. As protein: CASSLSGDFSYNEQFF.

The chain couples TRBV19 to TRBJ1-1, with D possibly matching TRBD1 (5 bases). V was pared by 1 base and J by 7 bases, with 10 bases between. CDR1 is LNHDA, CDR2 SQIVND, per germline (reference sequence). This CDR3 is built from 13 residues. In DNA, the CDR3 is TGTGCCAGTAGTATAGGGGGACGGTATGAAGCTTTCTTT. It codes for CASSIGGRYEAFF.

The chain combines TRBV5-1 with TRBJ2-6; perhaps D is TRBD1 or TRBD2 (5 bases each). The V and J ends lost 0 bases and 2 bases respectively, with 9 bases between them. This CDR3 has 16 amino acids. Germline CDR1 is SGHRS and CDR2 is YFSETQ. The CDR3 DNA follows: TGCGCCAGCAGCTTGGGAGGGACCCCTGGGGCCAACGTCCTGACTTTC. Protein product: CASSLGGTPGANVLTF.

The rearrangement joins TRBV10-2 to TRBJ1-1, with TRBD1 as a possible D gene (5 bases). CDR3 length equals 13 residues. Trimming took off 6 bases at V and 6 bases at J, with 14 bases between the two ends. Germline V gene data show CDR1 as WSHSY and CDR2 as SAAADI. CDR3 loop: CASSPGWGPEAFF. CDR3 nucleotides: TGCGCCAGCAGCCCGGGCTGGGGCCCTGAAGCTTTCTTT.

About this clone itself: Its ends do not fully match the called genes, so a read error is possible. This chain joins TRBV29-1 and TRBJ2-3, with D perhaps TRBD1 (6 bases). Germline V gene data show CDR1 as SQVTM and CDR2 as ANQGSEA. The CDR3 is 17 residues long. The CDR3 nucleotides read TGCAGCGTGGAAGGGACGGACAGCCACACATACACAGATACGCAGTATTTT. Its translation: CSVEGTDSHTYTDTQYF.

CDR3: CATRTGYDEQFF. CDR3 DNA sequence: TGTGCCACCCGGACAGGGTACGATGAGCAGTTCTTC. The gene calls are TRBV10-3 and TRBJ2-1; 8 bases are shared with TRBD1. Losses at the gene ends were 10 bases for V and 8 bases for J; bases not matched to a gene: 7. The CDR3 runs 12 residues. Germline CDR1 ENHRY, CDR2 SYGVKD.

The chain combines TRBV6-5 with TRBJ1-6; no clear D gene. V lost 2 bases and J 7 bases, leaving 6 bases between the germline ends. The CDR3 covers 13 residues. Germline V gene lookup returns CDR1 MNHEY and CDR2 SVGAGI. CDR3 sequence reads: CASSYEGNSPLHF. CDR3 DNA: TGTGCCAGCAGTTACGAAGGGAATTCACCCCTCCACTTT.

This chain links TRBV29-1 with TRBJ2-3, with 11 bases lining up with TRBD1. The V segment lost 6 bases and the J segment 6 bases; nucleotides outside the gene matches: 11. Germline V lookup: CDR1 SQVTM, CDR2 ANQGSEA. This CDR3 is built from 15 residues. CDR3 in DNA: TGCAGCGTCGTCCGGACAGGGGGCCTGGGGGATACGCAGTATTTT. It encodes CSVVRTGGLGDTQYF.

This clone was seen more than once but under ten times. The chain combines TRBV5-8 with TRBJ2-1; the D is unclear. Trimming removed 9 bases at V and 6 bases at J, with 19 bases between. The CDR3 is 14 residues long. The germline CDR1 and CDR2 sequences are SGHTS and YDEGEE. The CDR3 reads CATMVGPLPNEQFF. CDR3 sequence (DNA): TGTGCCACTATGGTGGGCCCCCTGCCCAATGAGCAGTTCTTC. Full variable domain (remainder filled in from reference TRBV5-8 and TRBJ2-1): EAGVTQSPTHLIKTRGQQATLRCSPISGHTSVYWYQQALGLGLQFLLWYDEGEERNRGNFPPRFSGRQFPNYSSELNVNALELEDSALYLCATMVGPLPNEQFFGPGTRLTVL.

The chain has TRBV28 and TRBJ1-3; 8 nucleotides agree with TRBD1. Unmatched junction bases numbered 11, after V lost 5 bases and J lost 2 bases. This CDR3 region has 17 residues. The V gene's germline CDR1 is MDHEN and CDR2 SYDVKM. CDR3 in DNA: TGTGCCAGCAGTCGTCCCGGGACAGGTTCGACTGGAAACACCATATATTTT. This translates into CASSRPGTGSTGNTIYF. The full variable domain, in which reference TRBV28 and TRBJ1-3 provide the parts outside the CDR3, is DVKVTQSSRYLVKRTGEKVFLECVQDMDHENMFWYRQDPGLGLRLIYFSYDVKMKEKGDIPEGYSVSREKKERFSLILESASTNQTSMYLCASSRPGTGSTGNTIYFGEGSWLTVV.

V gene TRBV6-1 combines with J gene TRBJ2-7; 7 nucleotides align to TRBD1. The CDR3 sequence is 14 residues long. In germline, CDR1 is MNHNS, CDR2 SASEGT. The V segment lost 2 bases and the J segment 6 bases; nucleotides outside the gene matches: 7. The DNA for the CDR3 is TGTGCCAGCAGTGAACCCTCAGGGGGTTCCGAGCAGTACTTC. Protein product: CASSEPSGGSEQYF.

V usage is TRBV5-6 and J usage is TRBJ1-5; 9 bases line up with TRBD1. Trimming took 6 bases from V and 5 from J; bases not matched to a gene: 18. Germline V gene lookup returns CDR1 SGHDT and CDR2 YYEEEE. The CDR3 runs 18 residues. In DNA, the CDR3 is TGTGCCAGCATGCTACTGGCCGGGACAGGGTTCACCGATCAGCCCCAGCATTTT. The encoded protein is CASMLLAGTGFTDQPQHF.

The chain carries TRBV7-2 and TRBJ2-3; 10 bases are a match to TRBD2. J was trimmed by 0 bases and V by 3 bases; bases with no gene match: 12. Germline values: CDR1 SGHTA, CDR2 FQGNSA. This CDR3 is 19 amino acids long. This CDR3 is CASSLVGTSASPSTDTQYF. The CDR3, as DNA: TGTGCCAGCAGCTTGGTCGGGACTAGCGCCTCCCCTAGCACAGATACGCAGTATTTT.

This clone was counted a single time. The chain carries TRBV4-1 and TRBJ1-1; D unresolved. Germline CDR1 MGHRA, CDR2 YSYEKL. Trimming cost V 0 bases and J 2 bases, with 7 bases left between them. This CDR3 comprises 14 residues. CDR3 coding DNA: TGCGCCAGCAGCCAAGACGGGGATAACACTGAAGCTTTCTTT. The encoded protein is CASSQDGDNTEAFF.

This clone was seen only a few times. The J gene is TRBJ1-6, the V gene TRBV10-3; D uncertain. V lost 4 bases to trimming and J lost 8 bases, with 15 bases between them. The CDR3 extends over 15 amino acids. Germline loops: CDR1 ENHRY, CDR2 SYGVKD. The CDR3 region has the DNA TGTGCCATCAGTGCCTTAGGCGGTAAGGATTCACCCCTCCACTTT. Translating it yields CAISALGGKDSPLHF.

V gene TRBV7-2 combines with J gene TRBJ2-7, with D possibly matching TRBD1 (5 bases). The CDR3 runs 14 residues. The V and J ends lost 5 bases and 3 bases respectively, with 14 bases between them. Germline V gives CDR1 SGHTA, CDR2 FQGNSA. CDR3 DNA: TGTGCCAGCAGCGTAGACAGCGACATCTACGAGCAGTACTTC. Its translation: CASSVDSDIYEQYF.

J is TRBJ1-1 and V is TRBV23-1; maybe TRBD1 (6 bases). Being an ORF, TRBV23-1 has a function that is uncertain. The length of the CDR3 is 12 residues. The V end lost 2 bases, the J end lost 8 bases, and 9 bases lay between the germline ends. The CDR3 sequence: CASSQGQREAFF. For the CDR3, the DNA is TGCGCCAGCAGTCAAGGACAGCGAGAAGCTTTCTTT.

Only a few counts were recorded for this clone. The V gene is TRBV5-6, the J gene TRBJ1-1; weak D call: TRBD1 (5 bases). V gave up 0 bases and J gave up 2 bases, with 11 bases separating them. The CDR3 sequence is 15 residues long. Looked up from germline, CDR1 is SGHDT and CDR2 is YYEEEE. CDR3 sequence (DNA): TGTGCCAGCAGCTTGGCATGGGACCCAAACACTGAAGCTTTCTTT. It codes for CASSLAWDPNTEAFF.

The gene calls are TRBV10-3 and TRBJ1-5; D unresolved. Germline CDR1 and CDR2: ENHRY and SYGVKD. Trimming took off 0 bases at V and 7 bases at J, with 7 bases between the two ends. The CDR3 consists of 13 residues. CDR3 sequence: CAISESNRQPQHF. The CDR3 bases are TGTGCCATCAGTGAGTCGAATAGACAGCCCCAGCATTTT.

The chain uses TRBV30 and TRBJ2-5; 7 nucleotides line up with TRBD1. This CDR3 is built from 14 residues. V was clipped by 5 bases and J by 7 bases; unmatched bases: 13. The germline V gene encodes CDR1 GTSNPN and CDR2 SVGIG (reference sequence). CDR3 sequence: CAWQDRLLTGTQYF. Here the CDR3 DNA reads TGTGCCTGGCAGGACAGGCTACTTACGGGGACCCAGTACTTC.

The CDR3 sequence is CASSFRLAGDNEQFF. CDR3 nucleotides: TGTGCCAGCAGTTTTCGGCTAGCGGGCGACAATGAGCAGTTCTTC. This chain links TRBV27 with TRBJ2-1; 8 positions match TRBD2. The CDR3 has 15 amino acids. With 3 bases clipped from V and 5 bases from J, the junction kept 6 bases outside the gene matches. Germline V lookup: CDR1 MNHEY, CDR2 SMNVEV (reference sequence).

This sequence joins TRBV7-2 and TRBJ2-3, with unresolved D. The V gene's germline CDR1 is SGHTA and CDR2 FQGNSA. This CDR3 is built from 14 residues. Trimming took off 3 bases at V and 1 base at J, with 8 bases between the two ends. The CDR3 bases are TGTGCCAGCAGCTTCGACTCCCGCACAGATACGCAGTATTTT. This gives the protein CASSFDSRTDTQYF.

V and J are TRBV19 and TRBJ1-2, with D hard to call. The V end lost 2 bases, the J end lost 2 bases, and 18 bases lay between the germline ends. The CDR3 loop spans 17 amino acids. Germline V gene lookup returns CDR1 LNHDA and CDR2 SQIVND (reference sequence). DNA of the CDR3: TGTGCCAGTAGTATAAATCTGGCAGCGAGGACGAACTATGGCTACACCTTC. This translates into CASSINLAARTNYGYTF.